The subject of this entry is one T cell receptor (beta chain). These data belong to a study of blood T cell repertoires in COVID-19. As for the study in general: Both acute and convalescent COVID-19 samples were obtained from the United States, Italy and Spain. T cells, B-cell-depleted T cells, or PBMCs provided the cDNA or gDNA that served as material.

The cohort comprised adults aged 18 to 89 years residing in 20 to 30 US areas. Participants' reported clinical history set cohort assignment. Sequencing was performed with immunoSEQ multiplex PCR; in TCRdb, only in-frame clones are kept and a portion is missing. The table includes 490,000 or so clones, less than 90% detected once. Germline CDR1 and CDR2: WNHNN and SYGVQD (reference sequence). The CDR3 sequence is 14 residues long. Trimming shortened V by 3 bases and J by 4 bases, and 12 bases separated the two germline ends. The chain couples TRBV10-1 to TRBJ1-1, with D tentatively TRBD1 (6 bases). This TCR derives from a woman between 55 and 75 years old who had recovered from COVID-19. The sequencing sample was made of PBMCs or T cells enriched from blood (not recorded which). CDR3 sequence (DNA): TGCGCCAGCAGTGACGGGGGGCTTGGCACTGAAGCTTTCTTT. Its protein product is CASSDGGLGTEAFF.